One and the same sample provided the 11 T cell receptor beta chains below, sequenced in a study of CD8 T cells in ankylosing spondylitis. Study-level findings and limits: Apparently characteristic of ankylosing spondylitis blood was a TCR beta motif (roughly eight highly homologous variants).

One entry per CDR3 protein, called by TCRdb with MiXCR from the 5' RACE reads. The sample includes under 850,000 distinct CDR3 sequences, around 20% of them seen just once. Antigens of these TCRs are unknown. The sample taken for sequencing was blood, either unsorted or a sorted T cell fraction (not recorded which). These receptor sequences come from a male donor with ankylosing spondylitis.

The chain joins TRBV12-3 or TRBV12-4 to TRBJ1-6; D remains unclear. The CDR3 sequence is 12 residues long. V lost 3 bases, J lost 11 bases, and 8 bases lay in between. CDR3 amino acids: CASSLGGPPLHF. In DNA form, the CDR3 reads TGTGCCAGCAGTTTGGGTGGACCACCCCTCCACTTT.

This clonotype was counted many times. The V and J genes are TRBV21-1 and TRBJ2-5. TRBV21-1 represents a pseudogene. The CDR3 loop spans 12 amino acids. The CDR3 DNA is TGTGCCAGCTCGGGGAAATTTGGGACCCAGTACTTC. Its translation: CASSGKFGTQYF.

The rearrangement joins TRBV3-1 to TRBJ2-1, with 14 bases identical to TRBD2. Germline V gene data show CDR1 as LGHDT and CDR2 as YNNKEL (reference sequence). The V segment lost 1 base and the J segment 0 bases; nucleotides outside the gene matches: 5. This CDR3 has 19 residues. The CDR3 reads CASSQGGTSGRGSYNEQFF. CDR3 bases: TGTGCCAGCAGCCAAGGGGGGACTAGCGGGAGAGGCTCCTACAATGAGCAGTTCTTC.

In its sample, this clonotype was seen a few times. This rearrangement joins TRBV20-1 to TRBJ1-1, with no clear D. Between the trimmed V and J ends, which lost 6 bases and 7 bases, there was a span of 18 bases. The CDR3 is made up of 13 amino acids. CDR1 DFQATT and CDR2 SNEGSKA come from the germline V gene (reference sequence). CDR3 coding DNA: TGCAGTGCCAACGATGGCCCGCAGAGTGAAGCTTTCTTT. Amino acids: CSANDGPQSEAFF.

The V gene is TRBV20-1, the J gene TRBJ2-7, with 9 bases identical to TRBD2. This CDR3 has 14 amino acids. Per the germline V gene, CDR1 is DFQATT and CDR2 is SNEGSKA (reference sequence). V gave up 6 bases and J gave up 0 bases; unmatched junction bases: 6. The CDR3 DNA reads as TGCAGTGCGCTGGCGGGAGGGAGCTCCTACGAGCAGTACTTC. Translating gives CSALAGGSSYEQYF.

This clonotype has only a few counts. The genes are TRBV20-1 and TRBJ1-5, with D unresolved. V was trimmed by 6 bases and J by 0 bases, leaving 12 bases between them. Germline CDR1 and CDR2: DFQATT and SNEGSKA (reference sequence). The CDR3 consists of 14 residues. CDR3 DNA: TGCAGTGCGACCCGGGGAAATAGCAATCAGCCCCAGCATTTT. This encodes CSATRGNSNQPQHF.

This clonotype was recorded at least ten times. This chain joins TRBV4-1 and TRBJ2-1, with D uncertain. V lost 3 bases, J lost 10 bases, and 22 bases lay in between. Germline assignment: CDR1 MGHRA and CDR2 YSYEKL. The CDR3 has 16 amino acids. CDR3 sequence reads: CASSQASLVLSFEQFF. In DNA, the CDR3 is TGCGCCAGCAGCCAGGCGTCTTTAGTGCTCTCGTTCGAGCAGTTCTTC.

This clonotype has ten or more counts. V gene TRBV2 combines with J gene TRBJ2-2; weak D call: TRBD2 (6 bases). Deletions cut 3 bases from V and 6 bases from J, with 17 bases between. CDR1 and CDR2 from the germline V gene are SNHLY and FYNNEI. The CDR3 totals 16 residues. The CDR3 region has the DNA TGTGCCAGCAGTGAGCGACTAGTATCTTCGGCCGGGGAGCTGTTTTTT. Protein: CASSERLVSSAGELFF.

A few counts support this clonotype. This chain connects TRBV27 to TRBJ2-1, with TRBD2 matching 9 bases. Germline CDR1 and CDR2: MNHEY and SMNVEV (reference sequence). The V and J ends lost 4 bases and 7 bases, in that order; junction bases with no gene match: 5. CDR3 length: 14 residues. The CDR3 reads CASSSAGGRNEQFF. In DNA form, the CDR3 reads TGTGCCAGCAGTTCAGCGGGAGGTCGGAATGAGCAGTTCTTC.

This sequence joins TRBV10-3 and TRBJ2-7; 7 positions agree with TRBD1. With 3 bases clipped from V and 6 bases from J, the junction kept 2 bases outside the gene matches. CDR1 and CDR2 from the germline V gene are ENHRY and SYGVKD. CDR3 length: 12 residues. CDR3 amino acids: CAISDRTGEQYF. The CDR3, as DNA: TGTGCCATCAGTGACCGGACAGGCGAGCAGTACTTC.

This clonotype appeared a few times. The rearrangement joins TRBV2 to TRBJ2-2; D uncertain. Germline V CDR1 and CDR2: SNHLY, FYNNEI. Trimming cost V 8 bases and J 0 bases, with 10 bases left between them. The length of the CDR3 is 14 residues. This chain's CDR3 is CASLGLPNTGELFF. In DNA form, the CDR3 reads TGTGCCAGCCTCGGTCTCCCGAACACCGGGGAGCTGTTTTTT.